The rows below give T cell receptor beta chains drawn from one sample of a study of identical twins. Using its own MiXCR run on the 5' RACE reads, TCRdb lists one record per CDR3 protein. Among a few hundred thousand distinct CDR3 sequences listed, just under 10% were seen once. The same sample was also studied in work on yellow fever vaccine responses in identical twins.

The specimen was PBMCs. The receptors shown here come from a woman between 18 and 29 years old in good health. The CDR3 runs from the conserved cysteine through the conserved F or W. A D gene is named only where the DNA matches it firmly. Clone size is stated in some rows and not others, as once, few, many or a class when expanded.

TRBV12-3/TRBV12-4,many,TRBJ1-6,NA,CASSRTNSPLHF,TGTGCCAGCAGTCGAACGAATTCACCCCTCCACTTT
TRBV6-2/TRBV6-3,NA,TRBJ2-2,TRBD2,CASSDGTSGRRETGELFF,TGTGCCAGCAGTGATGGGACTAGCGGGAGGAGGGAAACCGGGGAGCTGTTTTTT
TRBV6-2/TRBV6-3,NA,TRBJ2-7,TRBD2,CASSPMGLAAYEQYF,TGTGCCAGCAGTCCGATGGGACTAGCGGCCTACGAGCAGTACTTC
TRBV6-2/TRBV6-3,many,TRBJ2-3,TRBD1,CASSDDRGITDTQYF,TGTGCCAGCAGTGACGACAGGGGAATCACAGATACGCAGTATTTT
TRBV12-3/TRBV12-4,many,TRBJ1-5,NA,CASSFYLQPQHF,TGTGCCAGCAGTTTCTACCTGCAGCCCCAGCATTTT
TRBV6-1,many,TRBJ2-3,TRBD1,CASSQPGTGGFDTQYF,TGTGCCAGCAGTCAGCCCGGGACAGGGGGCTTCGATACGCAGTATTTT
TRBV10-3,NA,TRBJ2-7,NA,CAITNSGYEQYF,TGTGCCATCACCAACTCTGGGTACGAGCAGTACTTC
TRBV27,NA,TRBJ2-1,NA,CASSFGGAANYNEQFF,TGTGCCAGCAGTTTCGGTGGGGCGGCCAATTACAATGAGCAGTTCTTC
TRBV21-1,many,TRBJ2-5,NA,CASSKGSPRGGF,TGTGCCAGCAGCAAAGGTTCCCCCCGAGGAGGCTTC
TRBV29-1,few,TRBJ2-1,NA,CSVEKGSSYNEQFF,TGCAGCGTTGAAAAAGGGTCTTCCTACAATGAGCAGTTCTTC
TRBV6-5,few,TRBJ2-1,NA,CASSYSQGLGEQFF,TGTGCCAGCAGTTACTCGCAGGGCCTAGGGGAGCAGTTCTTC
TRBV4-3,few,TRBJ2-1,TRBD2,CASSQDRTSLGNEQFF,TGCGCCAGCAGCCAAGATCGGACTAGTCTTGGAAATGAGCAGTTCTTC
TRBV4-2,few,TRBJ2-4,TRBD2,CASRSGLAITLAKNIQYF,TGTGCCAGCAGGTCGGGACTAGCGATTACTCTAGCCAAAAACATTCAGTACTTC
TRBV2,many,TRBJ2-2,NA,CASRGRAQQMSRELFF,TGTGCCAGCAGGGGACGGGCCCAGCAAATGTCCCGGGAGCTGTTTTTT
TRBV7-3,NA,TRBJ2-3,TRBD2,CASSSKLELAGGDTQYF,TGTGCCAGCAGCTCCAAACTAGAATTAGCGGGGGGAGATACGCAGTATTTT
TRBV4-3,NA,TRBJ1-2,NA,CASSQDRGATEFYGYTF,TGCGCCAGCAGCCAAGATAGAGGGGCGACCGAATTCTATGGCTACACCTTC